Following are 23 T cell receptor beta chains from one sample sequenced in a study of identical twins' blood T cells. TCRdb reprocessed the 5' RACE reads with MiXCR, giving one entry per CDR3 protein. The sample lists 350,000 to 400,000 distinct CDR3 sequences, roughly 27% occurring once. Source material: PBMCs. Every receptor here comes from a woman between 18 and 50 years old in good health.

The chain is built from TRBV3-1 and TRBJ2-1; 15 positions agree with TRBD2. The CDR3 loop spans 18 amino acids. V gave up 0 bases and J gave up 7 bases; unmatched junction bases: 7. The germline CDR1 and CDR2 sequences are LGHDT and YNNKEL (reference sequence). Written as DNA, the CDR3 is TGTGCCAGCAGCCAAGATTGGCCAGGACTAGCGGGGGGGAATGAGCAGTTCTTC. It is translated as CASSQDWPGLAGGNEQFF.

The gene calls are TRBV25-1 and TRBJ1-5; possibly TRBD1 for D (5 bases). With 5 bases removed from V and 2 bases from J, the gap between germline ends came to 10 bases. This CDR3 has 14 amino acids. CDR1 is MGHDK and CDR2 is SYGVNS in the germline V gene. DNA for the CDR3: TGTGCCAGCAGTTCAGGGTCCGGCAATCAGCCCCAGCATTTT. Amino acids: CASSSGSGNQPQHF.

The CDR3 loop is CASSAGLGETQYF. CDR3 nucleotides: TGTGCCAGCAGCGCGGGACTAGGAGAGACCCAGTACTTC. The chain couples TRBV11-2 to TRBJ2-5; 8 bases fit TRBD2. The CDR3 has 13 residues. Trimming cost V 5 bases and J 4 bases; bases outside gene matches: 3. CDR1 and CDR2 (germline): SGHAT, FQNNGV.

CDR3 sequence reads: CASSLSGNNSPLHF. The DNA of the CDR3 is TGTGCCAGCTCACTCTCCGGCAATAATTCACCCCTCCACTTT. The J gene is TRBJ1-6, the V gene TRBV18; unclear D gene. The V gene's germline CDR1 is KGHSH and CDR2 LQKENI. The CDR3 length is 14 residues. V was cut by 4 bases and J by 5 bases, with 9 bases left in between.

In this sample, this clonotype turned up a few times. This chain links TRBV6-5 with TRBJ1-2, with a tentative D call TRBD1 (5 bases). CDR1 is MNHEY, CDR2 SVGAGI, per germline. This CDR3 is built from 14 residues. V lost 0 bases and J 5 bases, leaving 10 bases between the germline ends. CDR3 in amino acids: CASSYSWGDYGYTF. In DNA, the CDR3 is TGTGCCAGCAGTTACTCGTGGGGCGATTATGGCTACACCTTC.

This clonotype was counted between two and nine times. The chain recombines TRBV20-1 with TRBJ1-2; TRBD1 matches 8 bases. Germline CDR1 DFQATT, CDR2 SNEGSKA (reference sequence). Trimming at V came to 3 bases and at J to 2 bases, leaving 8 bases not matched to a gene. CDR3 length equals 15 residues. The CDR3 reads CSASLLGQENYGYTF. The CDR3 bases are TGCAGTGCTAGCCTGTTGGGACAGGAGAACTATGGCTACACCTTC.

The V gene is TRBV3-1, the J gene TRBJ1-1; tentatively, D is TRBD1 (6 bases). The length of the CDR3 is 14 residues. The V gene's germline CDR1 is LGHDT and CDR2 YNNKEL (reference sequence). V was trimmed by 1 base and J by 11 bases, leaving 17 bases between them. CDR3 amino acids: CASSQADRSGAAFF. The CDR3, as DNA: TGTGCCAGCAGCCAAGCCGACCGCTCAGGGGCGGCTTTCTTT.

The V gene is TRBV27, the J gene TRBJ1-2; weak D call: TRBD1 (6 bases). Between the trimmed V and J ends, which lost 4 bases and 8 bases, there was a span of 14 bases. The CDR3 sequence is 13 residues long. Germline V gene sequence: CDR1 MNHEY, CDR2 SMNVEV (reference sequence). CDR3: CASSSNRVQGYTF. The CDR3 region has the DNA TGTGCCAGCAGTTCTAACAGGGTGCAAGGCTACACCTTC.

The gene calls are TRBV10-3 and TRBJ2-7; TRBD1 might be the D (6 bases). The CDR3 is made up of 12 amino acids. CDR1 and CDR2 from the germline V gene are ENHRY and SYGVKD. V was trimmed by 0 bases and J by 9 bases, leaving 9 bases between them. CDR3 in DNA: TGTGCCATCAGTGAGTCTCCAGGGGTGCAGTACTTC. Encoded protein: CAISESPGVQYF.

The sample holds a few counts of this clonotype. The chain has TRBV20-1 and TRBJ2-1; 9 bases agree with TRBD2. The CDR3 covers 14 residues. Germline CDR1 and CDR2: DFQATT and SNEGSKA (reference sequence). With V trimmed by 6 bases and J by 8 bases, 11 bases remained unmatched. CDR3: CSASPPLAGYEQFF. In nucleotides, the CDR3 is TGCAGTGCATCCCCCCCGCTAGCGGGGTATGAGCAGTTCTTC.

This clonotype appeared a few times. The V call is TRBV3-1, the J call TRBJ2-7; D is ambiguous. V lost 0 bases and J lost 6, with 12 bases in between. CDR1 LGHDT and CDR2 YNNKEL come from the germline V gene (reference sequence). This CDR3 contains 14 residues. In nucleotides, the CDR3 is TGTGCCAGCAGCCAAGAGGGCGACGTGGTCGAGCAGTACTTC. Its protein is CASSQEGDVVEQYF.

This chain uses TRBV6-5 with TRBJ2-3; the D gene is possibly TRBD2 (5 bases). The CDR3 totals 14 residues. Germline V gene data show CDR1 as MNHEY and CDR2 as SVGAGI. The ends were cut back, 2 bases at V and 6 bases at J, with 12 bases in the middle. The CDR3 DNA follows: TGTGCCAGCAGTTACGCGGGCCTCGGGGATACGCAGTATTTT. Its protein product is CASSYAGLGDTQYF.

This clonotype appeared many times. V gene TRBV7-6 combines with J gene TRBJ2-3; D not resolved. CDR1 and CDR2 from the germline V gene are SGHVS and FNYEAQ. CDR3 length equals 12 residues. The ends were cut back, 2 bases at V and 5 bases at J, with 5 bases in the middle. The CDR3 protein is CASSLIRDTQYF. The CDR3 DNA reads as TGTGCCAGCAGCTTAATTAGAGATACGCAGTATTTT.

The table lists this clonotype with a few counts. The CDR3 sequence is CASSLTGFYEQYF. The DNA of the CDR3 is TGCGCCAGCAGCTTAACAGGATTCTACGAGCAGTACTTC. The V and J genes are TRBV5-1 and TRBJ2-7, with D perhaps TRBD1 (5 bases). The ends were cut back, 2 bases at V and 3 bases at J, with 9 bases in the middle. Germline V gives CDR1 SGHRS, CDR2 YFSETQ. CDR3 length: 13 amino acids.

This clonotype was seen once. V gene TRBV12-5 combines with J gene TRBJ1-1; TRBD1 might be the D (6 bases). There are 16 residues in the CDR3. The V and J ends lost 4 bases and 1 base respectively, with 16 bases between them. Germline CDR1 and CDR2: LGHNT and FRNRAP. CDR3 DNA sequence: TGTGCTAGTGGTTCGCTTTGGACAGTCACGAACACTGAAGCTTTCTTT. This codes for CASGSLWTVTNTEAFF. The entire variable domain, with the rest obtained from reference TRBV12-5 and TRBJ1-1, is as follows: DARVTQTPRHKVTEMGQEVTMRCQPILGHNTVFWYRQTMMQGLELLAYFRNRAPLDDSGMPKDRFSAEMPDATLATLKIQPSEPRDSAVYFCASGSLWTVTNTEAFFGQGTRLTVV.

The table lists this clonotype with a few counts. The chain is built from TRBV20-1 and TRBJ1-5, with TRBD1 matching 10 bases. The CDR3 consists of 15 residues. After removal of 6 bases from V and 3 bases from J, the junction contained 8 bases not matched to a gene. Germline CDR1 and CDR2: DFQATT and SNEGSKA (reference sequence). Here the CDR3 DNA reads TGCAGTGCCGTTTCCGGGACAGGGGTCAATCAGCCCCAGCATTTT. It is translated as CSAVSGTGVNQPQHF.

The gene calls are TRBV6-6 and TRBJ2-7, with 8 bases fitting TRBD1. The CDR3 is 13 residues long. The germline V gene has CDR1 MNHNY and CDR2 SVGAGI (reference sequence). Germline trimming cut 6 bases from V and 2 bases from J; bases unmatched to any gene: 3. CDR3: CASRGQGTYEQYF. The CDR3 DNA follows: TGTGCCAGCAGAGGACAGGGCACCTACGAGCAGTACTTC.

The CDR3 sequence is CASTVLAGGVDEQFF. The CDR3, as DNA: TGTGCCAGCACCGTACTAGCGGGAGGGGTCGATGAGCAGTTCTTC. This rearrangement joins TRBV13 to TRBJ2-1, with 13 bases lining up with TRBD2. The J segment lost 8 bases and the V segment lost 7 bases, leaving 8 bases of the junction unmatched. CDR1 and CDR2 from the germline V gene are PRHDT and FYEKMQ (reference sequence). This CDR3 has 15 amino acids.

This clonotype has only a few counts. The rearrangement uses TRBV30 and TRBJ1-1; 7 bases are shared with TRBD1. CDR3 length equals 13 residues. With V trimmed by 5 bases and J by 3 bases, 6 bases remained unmatched. The germline V gene has CDR1 GTSNPN and CDR2 SVGIG (reference sequence). CDR3 region: CAWGRQGYTEAFF. DNA of the CDR3: TGTGCCTGGGGCCGACAGGGTTACACTGAAGCTTTCTTT.

This clonotype was observed at least ten times. The gene calls are TRBV14 and TRBJ1-1; a weak D match, TRBD1 (5 bases). Germline values: CDR1 SGHDN, CDR2 FVKESK. V dropped 4 bases and J dropped 5 bases, with 20 bases sitting between them. The CDR3 extends over 16 amino acids. The CDR3 is CASSLRPLGVGTEAFF. The CDR3 DNA follows: TGTGCCAGCAGCCTGAGACCCCTAGGGGTGGGAACTGAAGCTTTCTTT.

A few counts support this clonotype. This chain links TRBV12-3 or TRBV12-4 with TRBJ2-7; D not resolved. V shed 5 bases and J shed 3 bases, with 8 bases lying between them. The CDR3 has 12 amino acids. As DNA, the CDR3 is TGTGCCAGCAGTCTCGACGACTACGAGCAGTACTTC. Translated, it gives CASSLDDYEQYF.

This clonotype was picked up a small number of times. J is TRBJ2-5 and V is TRBV3-1; D remains ambiguous. Trimming took 7 bases from V and 2 from J, leaving 11 bases between them. The CDR3 is made up of 13 amino acids. The germline V gene encodes CDR1 LGHDT and CDR2 YNNKEL (reference sequence). Written as DNA, the CDR3 is TGTGCCAGCATAGGGCAGCCTCAAGAGACCCAGTACTTC. The encoded protein is CASIGQPQETQYF.

The chain couples TRBV24-1 to TRBJ1-5, with D uncertain. CDR1 is KGHDR and CDR2 is SFDVKD in the germline V gene. This CDR3 has 13 residues. With 8 bases removed from V and 7 bases from J, the gap between germline ends came to 14 bases. In nucleotides, the CDR3 is TGTGCCACCACATCGGGTGCGGGACAGCCCCAGCATTTT. It translates to CATTSGAGQPQHF.